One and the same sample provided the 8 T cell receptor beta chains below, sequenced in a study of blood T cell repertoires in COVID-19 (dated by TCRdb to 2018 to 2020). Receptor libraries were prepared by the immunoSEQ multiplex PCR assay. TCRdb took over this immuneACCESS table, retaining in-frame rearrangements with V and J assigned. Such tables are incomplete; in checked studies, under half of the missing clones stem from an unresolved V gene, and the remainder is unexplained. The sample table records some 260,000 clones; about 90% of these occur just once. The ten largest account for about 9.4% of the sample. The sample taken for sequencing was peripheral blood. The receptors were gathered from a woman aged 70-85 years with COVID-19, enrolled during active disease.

The CDR3 region has the DNA TGTGCCAGCAGCGTTCTGGCGGGCACCGGGGAGCTGTTTTTT. Its protein product is CASSVLAGTGELFF. The chain employs TRBV9 and TRBJ2-2; maybe TRBD2 (5 bases). CDR1 is SGDLS, CDR2 YYNGEE, per germline. With 2 bases removed from V and 4 bases from J, the gap between germline ends came to 9 bases. The CDR3 is 14 amino acids.

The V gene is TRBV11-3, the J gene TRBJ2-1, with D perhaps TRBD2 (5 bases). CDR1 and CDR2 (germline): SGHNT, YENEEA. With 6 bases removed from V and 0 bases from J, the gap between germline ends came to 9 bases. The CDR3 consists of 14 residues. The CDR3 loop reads CASSQGSSYNEQFF. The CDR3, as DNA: TGTGCCAGCAGTCAAGGGAGCTCCTACAATGAGCAGTTCTTC.

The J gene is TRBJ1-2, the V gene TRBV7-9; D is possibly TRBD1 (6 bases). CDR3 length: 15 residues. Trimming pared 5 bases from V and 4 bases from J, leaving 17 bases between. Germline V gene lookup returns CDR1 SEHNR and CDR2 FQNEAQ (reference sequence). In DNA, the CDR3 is TGTGCCAGCAGCCGCGACGGGGGGGCTAGCTATGGCTACACCTTC. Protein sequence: CASSRDGGASYGYTF.

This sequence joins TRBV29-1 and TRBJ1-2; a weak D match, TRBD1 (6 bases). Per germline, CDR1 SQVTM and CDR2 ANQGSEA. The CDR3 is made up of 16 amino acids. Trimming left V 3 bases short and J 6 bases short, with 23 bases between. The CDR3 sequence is CSVDRGRGWPEDGYTF. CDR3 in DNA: TGCAGCGTTGATAGAGGCAGGGGATGGCCCGAGGATGGCTACACCTTC. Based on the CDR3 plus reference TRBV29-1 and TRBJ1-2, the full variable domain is SAVISQKPSRDICQRGTSLTIQCQVDSQVTMMFWYRQQPGQSLTLIATANQGSEATYESGFVIDKFPISRPNLTFSTLTVSNMSPEDSSIYLCSVDRGRGWPEDGYTFGSGTRLTVV.

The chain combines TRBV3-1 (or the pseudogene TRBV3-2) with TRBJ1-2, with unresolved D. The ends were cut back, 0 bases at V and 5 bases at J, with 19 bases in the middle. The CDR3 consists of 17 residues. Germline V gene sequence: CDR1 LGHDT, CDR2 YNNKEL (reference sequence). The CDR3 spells CASSQDISGLGLYGYTF. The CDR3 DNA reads TGTGCCAGCAGCCAAGATATCTCTGGACTGGGATTATATGGCTACACCTTC.

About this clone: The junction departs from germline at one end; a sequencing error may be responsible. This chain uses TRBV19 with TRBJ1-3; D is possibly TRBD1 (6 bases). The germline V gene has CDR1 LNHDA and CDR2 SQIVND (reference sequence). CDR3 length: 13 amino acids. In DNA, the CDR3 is TGTGCCAGTAGAAGGGACACTGGACACACCATATATTTT. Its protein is CASRRDTGHTIYF.

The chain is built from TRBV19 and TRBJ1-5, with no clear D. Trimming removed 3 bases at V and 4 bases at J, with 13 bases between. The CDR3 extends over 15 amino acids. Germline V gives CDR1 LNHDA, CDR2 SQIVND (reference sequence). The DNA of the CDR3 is TGTGCCAGTAGTATTTTCCCCAGCGAAAATCAGCCCCAGCATTTT. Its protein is CASSIFPSENQPQHF.

In nucleotides, the CDR3 is TGTGCCAGCTCACGGGAGGCGCTCGAAAAACTGTTTTTT. It translates to CASSREALEKLFF. V usage is TRBV18 and J usage is TRBJ1-4; D unclear. Germline values: CDR1 KGHSH, CDR2 LQKENI. Trimming took 4 bases from V and 8 from J, leaving 11 bases between them. The CDR3 spans 13 residues.